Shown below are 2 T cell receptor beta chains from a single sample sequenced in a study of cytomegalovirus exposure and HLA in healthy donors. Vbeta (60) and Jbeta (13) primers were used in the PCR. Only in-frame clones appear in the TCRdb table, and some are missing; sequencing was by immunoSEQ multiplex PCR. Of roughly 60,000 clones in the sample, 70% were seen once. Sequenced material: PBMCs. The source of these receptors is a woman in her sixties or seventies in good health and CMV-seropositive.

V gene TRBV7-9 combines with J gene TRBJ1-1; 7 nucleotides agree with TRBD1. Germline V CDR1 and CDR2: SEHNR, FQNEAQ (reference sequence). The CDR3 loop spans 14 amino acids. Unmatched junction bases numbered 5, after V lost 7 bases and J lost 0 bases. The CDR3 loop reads CASTPTGMNTEAFF. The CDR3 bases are TGTGCCAGCACCCCGACAGGGATGAACACTGAAGCTTTCTTT.

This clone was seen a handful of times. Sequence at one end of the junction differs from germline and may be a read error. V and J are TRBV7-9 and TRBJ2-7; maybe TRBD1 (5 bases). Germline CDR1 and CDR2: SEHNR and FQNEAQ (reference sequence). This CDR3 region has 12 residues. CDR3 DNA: TGTGCCAGCAGCTTAGGACAGAAGTCTCCCTCTTTC. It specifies CASSLGQKSPSF.